This T cell receptor beta chain is drawn from a study of CD8+ T cells in alopecia areata. Study-wide context: Patients remained on tofacitinib for 6 to 18 months and then went 6 months without it. Study results and limitations: Tofacitinib significantly brought down scalp clonality and expanded CD8+ clones among top 100.

CDR3 length: 14 residues. cDNA reverse transcribed from extracted RNA served as the sequencing template. Sequencing used immunoSEQ multiplex PCR; TCRdb keeps in-frame clones, though not all of them. Seen here are 190,000 or so clones, roughly three fifths observed once, and the top ten hold 10% to 15%. Comment on this clone: Its antigen is currently unknown.

Treatment here: oral pan-JAK inhibitor, 5-10 mg twice daily. The TCR sequence derives from a human donor with alopecia areata. V is TRBV21-1 and J is TRBJ2-5. TRBV21-1 is shown as a pseudogene. The material was CD8+ T cells sorted from blood, obtained at week 24, from a patient treated with tofacitinib. Here the CDR3 reads CARAVSQRGETQYF. The CDR3 region has the DNA TGTGCCAGAGCTGTATCCCAGAGGGGAGAGACCCAGTACTTC.